The next 5 T cell receptor beta chains were all read from a single sample in a study of blood T cell repertoires in COVID-19. TCRdb's table, derived via immunoSEQ multiplex PCR, lists solely in-frame clones and lacks some. The sample includes 400,000 to 550,000 clones, roughly 91% seen only once; the top ten take roughly 4%. Input material: peripheral blood. These TCRs come from a woman aged 25-40 years with acute or convalescent COVID-19.

This clone was observed once. The genes are TRBV10-1 and TRBJ1-5; D uncertain. This CDR3 comprises 14 residues. Trimming left V 9 bases short and J 0 bases short, with 12 bases between. Germline lookup yields CDR1 WNHNN and CDR2 SYGVQD (reference sequence). Here the CDR3 reads CARGVSYSNQPQHF. The DNA for the CDR3 is TGCGCCAGGGGCGTCAGCTATAGCAATCAGCCCCAGCATTTT.

This clone was picked up a small number of times. J is TRBJ2-3 and V is TRBV6-2 or TRBV6-3; no reliable D call. The CDR3 covers 13 residues. Trimming left V 9 bases short and J 0 bases short, with 10 bases between. Germline CDR1 reads MNHEY; CDR2 reads SVGEGT. The CDR3 bases are TGTGCCAGTAGTCCCCTTAGCACAGATACGCAGTATTTT. Amino acid sequence: CASSPLSTDTQYF.

This clone was seen a few times. The chain couples TRBV5-1 to TRBJ2-5, with 11 nucleotides matching TRBD2. After removal of 4 bases from V and 1 base from J, the junction contained 3 bases not matched to a gene. The CDR3 runs to 15 residues. Germline V lookup: CDR1 SGHRS, CDR2 YFSETQ. The CDR3 loop reads CASSQGLAGQETQYF. In nucleotides, the CDR3 is TGCGCCAGCAGCCAAGGACTAGCGGGCCAAGAGACCCAGTACTTC. Variable domain in full (rest from reference TRBV5-1 and TRBJ2-5): KAGVTQTPRYLIKTRGQQVTLSCSPISGHRSVSWYQQTPGQGLQFLFEYFSETQRNKGNFPGRFSGRQFSNSRSEMNVSTLELGDSALYLCASSQGLAGQETQYFGPGTRLLVL.

The chain links TRBV5-4 to TRBJ2-3, with D uncertain. Trimming left V 4 bases short and J 2 bases short, with 14 bases between. Germline CDR1 is SGHNT and CDR2 is YYREEE (reference sequence). This CDR3 is 15 amino acids long. The CDR3: CASSPATHNTDTQYF. The CDR3, as DNA: TGTGCCAGCAGCCCCGCAACGCACAACACAGATACGCAGTATTTT.

The genes are TRBV4-1 and TRBJ2-5; 7 bases line up with TRBD2. Germline trimming cut 1 base from V and 2 bases from J; bases unmatched to any gene: 13. This CDR3 region has 18 residues. CDR1 MGHRA and CDR2 YSYEKL come from the germline V gene. CDR3: CASSQAILGLFKQETQYF. The CDR3 DNA reads TGCGCCAGCAGCCAAGCTATCCTGGGACTATTCAAACAAGAGACCCAGTACTTC.